Listed here is a single T cell receptor beta chain. Produced via immunoSEQ multiplex PCR; TCRdb's table is partial and in-frame only. This sample carries 80,000 to 90,000 clones, 75% to 90% of them seen once, and the ten largest clones take around 1.6%. This sample is part of a study of T cells after somatic rescue of genetic block. Germline V gene lookup returns CDR1 MNHEY and CDR2 SMNVEV (reference sequence). This CDR3 comprises 14 residues. V lost 1 base and J lost 0, with 6 bases in between. This TCR was recovered from a woman aged 18 to 35. The rearrangement links TRBV27 to TRBJ1-2, with D unresolved. Sequencing was performed on peripheral blood mononuclear cells (PBMCs). In DNA form, the CDR3 reads TGTGCCAGCAGTTTATTAGGGCCTAACTATGGCTACACCTTC. Protein product: CASSLLGPNYGYTF.